This TCR beta chain was captured by sequencing in a study of blood T cell repertoires in COVID-19. The protocol was immunoSEQ multiplex PCR, while the TCRdb copy is restricted to in-frame clones and leaves out a portion. The sample contains about 50,000 clones, 90% of which appear only once. Trimming took 7 bases from V and 5 from J, leaving 14 bases between them. From germline, CDR1 is MNHEY and CDR2 SMNVEV (reference sequence). The CDR3 extends over 14 amino acids. Sequenced input: peripheral blood. V is TRBV27 and J is TRBJ2-2; the D gene is possibly TRBD1 (6 bases). The source is a man in his forties with acute or convalescent COVID-19. The CDR3 DNA reads as TGTGCCAGCACCGAGGGGGTAGGGACCGGGGAGCTGTTTTTT. Its protein product is CASTEGVGTGELFF.